This T cell receptor (beta chain) was identified in a study of OX40 agonist ivuxolimab in advanced cancers. TCRdb's table, derived via immunoSEQ multiplex PCR, lists solely in-frame clones and lacks some. The sample has roughly 65,000 clones, nearly 90% seen once. J was trimmed by 8 bases and V by 0 bases; bases with no gene match: 8. CDR3 size: 16 residues. Looked up from germline, CDR1 is LNHNV and CDR2 is YYDKDF (reference sequence). This TCR came from an adult with an advanced solid tumor such as melanoma, head and neck, liver or kidney cancer. The sample was CD4+ or CD8+ T cells sorted from blood, taken in a trial of the OX40 agonist ivuxolimab. V and J are TRBV15 and TRBJ2-1; 9 bases line up with TRBD2. CDR3 loop: CATSRDQGGRADEQFF. Here the CDR3 DNA reads TGTGCCACCAGCAGAGATCAGGGCGGGAGGGCCGATGAGCAGTTCTTC. Full variable domain (remainder filled in from reference TRBV15 and TRBJ2-1): DAMVIQNPRYQVTQFGKPVTLSCSQTLNHNVMYWYQQKSSQAPKLLFHYYDKDFNNEADTPDNFQSRRPNTSFCFLDIRSPGLGDTAMYLCATSRDQGGRADEQFFGPGTRLTVL.